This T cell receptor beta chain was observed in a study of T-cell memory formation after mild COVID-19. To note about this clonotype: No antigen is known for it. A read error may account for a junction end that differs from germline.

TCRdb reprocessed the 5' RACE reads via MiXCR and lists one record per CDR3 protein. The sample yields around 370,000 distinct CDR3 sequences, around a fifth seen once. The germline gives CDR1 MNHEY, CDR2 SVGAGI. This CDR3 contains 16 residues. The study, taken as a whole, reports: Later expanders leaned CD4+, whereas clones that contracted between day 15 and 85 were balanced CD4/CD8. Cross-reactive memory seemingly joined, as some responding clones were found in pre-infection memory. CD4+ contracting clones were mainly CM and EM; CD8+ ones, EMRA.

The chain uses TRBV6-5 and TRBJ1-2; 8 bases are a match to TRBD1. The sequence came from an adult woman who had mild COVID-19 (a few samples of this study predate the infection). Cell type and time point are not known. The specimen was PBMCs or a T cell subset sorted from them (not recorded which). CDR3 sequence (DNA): TGTGCCAGCGGTTACGGACAGGGAGGGGGTCGGTATGGCTACACCTTC. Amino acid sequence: CASGYGQGGGRYGYTF.